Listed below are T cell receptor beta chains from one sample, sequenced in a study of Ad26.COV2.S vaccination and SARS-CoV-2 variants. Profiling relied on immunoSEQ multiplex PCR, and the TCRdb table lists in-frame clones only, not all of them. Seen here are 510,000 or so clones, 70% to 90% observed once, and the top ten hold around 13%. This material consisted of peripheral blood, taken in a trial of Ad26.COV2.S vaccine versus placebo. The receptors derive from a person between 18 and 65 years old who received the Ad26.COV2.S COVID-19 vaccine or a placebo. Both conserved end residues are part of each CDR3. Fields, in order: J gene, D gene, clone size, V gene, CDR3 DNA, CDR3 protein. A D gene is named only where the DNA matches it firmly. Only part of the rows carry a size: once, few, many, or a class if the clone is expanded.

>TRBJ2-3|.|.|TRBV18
TGTGCCAGCTCACCATCCTCTGACACAGATACGCAGTATTTT
CASSPSSDTDTQYF
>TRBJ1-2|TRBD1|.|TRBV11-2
TGTGCCAGCAGCCTGGGACCGGGACAGGCGTTCGGAGGCTACACCTTC
CASSLGPGQAFGGYTF
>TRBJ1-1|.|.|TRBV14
TGTGCCAGCAAACGGGGGGGGTACACTGAAGCTTTCTTT
CASKRGGYTEAFF
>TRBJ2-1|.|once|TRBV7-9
TGTGCCAGCAGCTTAGATGACAGACCTCCCTACAATGAGCAGTTCTTC
CASSLDDRPPYNEQFF
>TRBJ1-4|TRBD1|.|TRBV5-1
TGCGCCAGCAGTCGGGAAGGGCAGGGGGCCTCTAATGAAAAACTGTTTTTT
CASSREGQGASNEKLFF
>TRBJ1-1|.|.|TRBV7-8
TGTGCCAGCAGCCACCGACGGGGGGCGAACACTGAAGCTTTCTTT
CASSHRRGANTEAFF
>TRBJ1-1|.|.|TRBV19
TGTGCCAGTAGTACCTACACGAACACTGAAGCTTTCTTT
CASSTYTNTEAFF
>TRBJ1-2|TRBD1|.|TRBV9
TGTGCCAGCAGCCCCAGCCCGGGACAGGGACATGGCTACACCTTC
CASSPSPGQGHGYTF
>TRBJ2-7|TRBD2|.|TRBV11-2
TGTGCCAGCAGCTCCACTAGCGGGAGTCTTAGCGAGCAGTACTTC
CASSSTSGSLSEQYF
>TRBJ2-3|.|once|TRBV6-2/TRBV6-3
TGTGCCAGCAGCCTTTTGGGGGGCAGCCCCTCCCACGATACGCAGTATTTT
CASSLLGGSPSHDTQYF
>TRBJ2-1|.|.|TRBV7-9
TGTGCCAGCAGGGTATCTTCCTACAATGAGCAGTTCTTC
CASRVSSYNEQFF
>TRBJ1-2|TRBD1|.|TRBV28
TGTGCCAGCAGTACCGGGACAGGGGACTATGGCTACACCTTC
CASSTGTGDYGYTF
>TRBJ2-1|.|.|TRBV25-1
TGTGCCAGCTACCGGACTTCCGGTCCAGGTTCTTCCGAGCAGTTCTTC
CASYRTSGPGSSEQFF
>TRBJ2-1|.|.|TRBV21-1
TGTGCCAGCAGCAAAGGGGGACTAGCGGGAGTTTACTACAATGAGCAGTTCTTC
CASSKGGLAGVYYNEQFF
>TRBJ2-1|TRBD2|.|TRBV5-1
TGCGCCAGCAGCTTGGTGGCCGGGACTAGCGGGTACAATGAGCAGTTCTTC
CASSLVAGTSGYNEQFF
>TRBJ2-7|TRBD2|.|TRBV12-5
TGTGCTAGTGGTTTGGCCCTAACCCTAGCGGGAGGAGTCCACGAGCAGTACTTC
CASGLALTLAGGVHEQYF